Listed below are T cell receptor beta chains from one sample, sequenced in a study of response to subunit inactivated influenza vaccine. TCRdb recomputed calls from the RT-PCR reads with MiXCR, one row per CDR3 protein. The sample comprises more than 700,000 distinct CDR3 sequences, 21% of which are singletons, and more than 8.5% rests with the top ten. The input for sequencing was PBMCs from blood, taken 4 to 6 days after vaccination. The receptors here all came from a man aged 50-59 years who received an inactivated influenza vaccine. Each CDR3 is given with its conserved first and last residue. A D gene is named only where the DNA matches it firmly. For some rows the clone size is stated as once, few or many, or as a class when expanded; others skip it.

J gene: TRBJ2-1
clone size: once
V gene: TRBV7-8
D gene: -
CDR3 DNA: TGTGCCAGCAGCCCAGGGCTTGAGAATGAGCAGTTCTTC
CDR3 protein: CASSPGLENEQFF

J gene: TRBJ2-1
clone size: many
V gene: TRBV4-2
D gene: -
CDR3 DNA: TGTGCCAGCAGCCAAGCCTCGCAGGGATATTACAATGAGCAGTTCTTC
CDR3 protein: CASSQASQGYYNEQFF

J gene: TRBJ2-7
clone size: -
V gene: TRBV20-1
D gene: TRBD2
CDR3 DNA: TGCAGTGCTACCAGACTAGCGGATAGCTCCTACGAGCAGTACTTC
CDR3 protein: CSATRLADSSYEQYF

J gene: TRBJ2-7
clone size: -
V gene: TRBV7-2
D gene: TRBD1
CDR3 DNA: TGTGCCAGCAGCCTAGAGGGACAGCGCTACGAGCAGTACTTC
CDR3 protein: CASSLEGQRYEQYF

J gene: TRBJ2-5
clone size: -
V gene: TRBV5-1
D gene: TRBD1
CDR3 DNA: TGCGCCAGCAGTGGGGGTCGGGACAGGTTTGTCCATGGGACCCAGTACTTC
CDR3 protein: CASSGGRDRFVHGTQYF

J gene: TRBJ2-3
clone size: few
V gene: TRBV29-1
D gene: -
CDR3 DNA: TGCAGCGTTAATCCTCCCGAGTGGGCAGATACGCAGTATTTT
CDR3 protein: CSVNPPEWADTQYF

J gene: TRBJ2-1
clone size: many
V gene: TRBV7-8
D gene: TRBD2
CDR3 DNA: TGTGCCAGCAGCCATCACCCTAGCGGGAGCTCCTACAATGAGCAGTTCTTC
CDR3 protein: CASSHHPSGSSYNEQFF

J gene: TRBJ2-5
clone size: few
V gene: TRBV20-1
D gene: -
CDR3 DNA: TGCATGGGACGGCAAGAGACCCAGTACTTC
CDR3 protein: CMGRQETQYF

J gene: TRBJ2-1
clone size: -
V gene: TRBV12-3/TRBV12-4
D gene: TRBD2
CDR3 DNA: TGTGCCAGCAGTCCTAGGGGGGTAGCGGGAGACAATGAGCAGTTCTTC
CDR3 protein: CASSPRGVAGDNEQFF

J gene: TRBJ2-7
clone size: -
V gene: TRBV4-1
D gene: TRBD1
CDR3 DNA: TGCGCCAGCAGCCAAATCGACAGGGCCTACGAGCAGTACTTC
CDR3 protein: CASSQIDRAYEQYF

J gene: TRBJ2-1
clone size: many
V gene: TRBV7-2
D gene: -
CDR3 DNA: TGTGCCAGCAGCTCGTCTAGCGCAACATACAATGAGCAGTTCTTC
CDR3 protein: CASSSSSATYNEQFF

J gene: TRBJ2-3
clone size: many
V gene: TRBV10-3
D gene: TRBD1
CDR3 DNA: TGTGCCATCAGCTCGAGACAGGGGAAGGCAGATACGCAGTATTTT
CDR3 protein: CAISSRQGKADTQYF

J gene: TRBJ1-2
clone size: -
V gene: TRBV10-3
D gene: -
CDR3 DNA: TGTGCCATCAGTGAAACCGATATATGCACCTTC
CDR3 protein: CAISETDICTF

J gene: TRBJ2-3
clone size: -
V gene: TRBV12-3/TRBV12-4
D gene: TRBD2
CDR3 DNA: TGTGCCAGCAGCAACTTAGCGGGAGGCCCTACAGATACGCAGTATTTT
CDR3 protein: CASSNLAGGPTDTQYF

J gene: TRBJ2-7
clone size: few
V gene: TRBV6-2/TRBV6-3
D gene: -
CDR3 DNA: TGTGCCAGCAGTTACCGGCAGGGCTACGAGCAGTACTTC
CDR3 protein: CASSYRQGYEQYF

J gene: TRBJ1-2
clone size: -
V gene: TRBV12-3/TRBV12-4
D gene: -
CDR3 DNA: TGTGCCAGCAGTTTATTGGGGTTAGGGGGCTACACCTTC
CDR3 protein: CASSLLGLGGYTF

J gene: TRBJ2-2
clone size: -
V gene: TRBV19
D gene: -
CDR3 DNA: TGTGCCAGTAGTATAGAAGGGAACACCGGGGAGCTGTTTTTT
CDR3 protein: CASSIEGNTGELFF

J gene: TRBJ2-5
clone size: -
V gene: TRBV6-5
D gene: -
CDR3 DNA: TGTGCCAGCAGTTACTCGACGGTCCGGGAGACCCAGTACTTC
CDR3 protein: CASSYSTVRETQYF

J gene: TRBJ2-5
clone size: -
V gene: TRBV28
D gene: -
CDR3 DNA: TGTGCCAGCACCAAAACTAGACGCCTAGCCCGAGAGACCCAGTACTTC
CDR3 protein: CASTKTRRLARETQYF

J gene: TRBJ2-4
clone size: -
V gene: TRBV7-3
D gene: -
CDR3 DNA: TGTGCCAGCAGCCCACAGGGGGGGAGTGTCAAAAACATTCAGTACTTC
CDR3 protein: CASSPQGGSVKNIQYF

J gene: TRBJ2-2
clone size: many
V gene: TRBV5-1
D gene: TRBD1
CDR3 DNA: TGCGCCAGCAGCTTGGACAGGGGCGCGAACACCGGGGAGCTGTTTTTT
CDR3 protein: CASSLDRGANTGELFF

J gene: TRBJ2-5
clone size: few
V gene: TRBV29-1
D gene: TRBD1
CDR3 DNA: TGCAGCGTTAGAGGACAGGGGGCAATATACTTC
CDR3 protein: CSVRGQGAIYF

J gene: TRBJ1-5
clone size: many
V gene: TRBV5-6
D gene: -
CDR3 DNA: TGTGCCAGCAGCTTGGCCGGCGATTACAATCAGCCCCAGCATTTT
CDR3 protein: CASSLAGDYNQPQHF

J gene: TRBJ2-3
clone size: few
V gene: TRBV7-2
D gene: TRBD2
CDR3 DNA: TGTGCCAGCAGTAGGGCTAGCGGGGTCCCCGCAGATACGCAGTATTTT
CDR3 protein: CASSRASGVPADTQYF

J gene: TRBJ2-4
clone size: -
V gene: TRBV12-3/TRBV12-4
D gene: TRBD1
CDR3 DNA: TGTGCCAGCAGTCCCGGGACAGGGCTCGGGGCCAAAAACATTCAGTACTTC
CDR3 protein: CASSPGTGLGAKNIQYF

J gene: TRBJ2-5
clone size: -
V gene: TRBV4-1
D gene: TRBD2
CDR3 DNA: TGCGCCAGCAGCCAGACCGGGACTAGCGAAGAGACCCAGTACTTC
CDR3 protein: CASSQTGTSEETQYF

J gene: TRBJ2-7
clone size: -
V gene: TRBV20-1
D gene: -
CDR3 DNA: TGCAGTGCTAGAGTTTCTGGACCGCAGTACTTC
CDR3 protein: CSARVSGPQYF

J gene: TRBJ2-2
clone size: -
V gene: TRBV20-1
D gene: -
CDR3 DNA: TGCAGTGGGACAGCGGGCACCGGGGAGCTGTTTTTT
CDR3 protein: CSGTAGTGELFF

J gene: TRBJ2-3
clone size: -
V gene: TRBV7-9
D gene: -
CDR3 DNA: TGTGCCAGCAGCGGGACAGCGGGGACAGATACGCAGTATTTT
CDR3 protein: CASSGTAGTDTQYF

J gene: TRBJ2-2
clone size: many
V gene: TRBV5-1
D gene: -
CDR3 DNA: TGCGCCAGCAGCTTGGCCTATGGGGGCACGAACACCGGGGAGCTGTTTTTT
CDR3 protein: CASSLAYGGTNTGELFF

J gene: TRBJ1-2
clone size: few
V gene: TRBV29-1
D gene: -
CDR3 DNA: TGCAGCGTTGACAGCGGGTGGCGGTATGGCTACACCTTC
CDR3 protein: CSVDSGWRYGYTF

J gene: TRBJ1-6
clone size: -
V gene: TRBV6-1
D gene: -
CDR3 DNA: TGTGCCAGCAGTGAAAGTAGGGGAACTTCACCCCTCCACTTT
CDR3 protein: CASSESRGTSPLHF

J gene: TRBJ2-7
clone size: few
V gene: TRBV4-3
D gene: -
CDR3 DNA: TGCGCCAGCAGCCACCGTTTCGAGGGCTCCTACGAGCAGTACTTC
CDR3 protein: CASSHRFEGSYEQYF

J gene: TRBJ1-1
clone size: -
V gene: TRBV19
D gene: TRBD1
CDR3 DNA: TGTGCCAGTACCTCCGGGACAGGGGGTTACACTGAAGCTTTCTTT
CDR3 protein: CASTSGTGGYTEAFF

J gene: TRBJ2-3
clone size: -
V gene: TRBV24-1
D gene: -
CDR3 DNA: TGTGCCACCAGTGTTCAGGGAATAGATACGCAGTATTTT
CDR3 protein: CATSVQGIDTQYF

J gene: TRBJ2-2
clone size: many
V gene: TRBV5-1
D gene: -
CDR3 DNA: TGCGCCAGCAGAGAATCGAACACCGGGGAGCTGTTTTTT
CDR3 protein: CASRESNTGELFF

J gene: TRBJ1-1
clone size: -
V gene: TRBV7-6
D gene: -
CDR3 DNA: TGTGCCAGCAGCTTAGAGGCAGACTTGAACACTGAAGCTTTCTTT
CDR3 protein: CASSLEADLNTEAFF

J gene: TRBJ2-7
clone size: few
V gene: TRBV12-3/TRBV12-4
D gene: -
CDR3 DNA: TGTGCCAGCACCCTGGCCCTGGCGCTGGGAGAGCAGTACTTC
CDR3 protein: CASTLALALGEQYF

J gene: TRBJ2-5
clone size: once
V gene: TRBV5-1
D gene: -
CDR3 DNA: TGCGCCAGCAGCACGCAACCGCAAGAGACCCAGTACTTC
CDR3 protein: CASSTQPQETQYF

J gene: TRBJ2-3
clone size: -
V gene: TRBV3-1
D gene: -
CDR3 DNA: TGTGCCAGCAGCCAAGTGAGGGATACGCAGTATTTT
CDR3 protein: CASSQVRDTQYF

J gene: TRBJ2-3
clone size: -
V gene: TRBV12-1
D gene: -
CDR3 DNA: TGTGCCATCGGCCCCCGGGACAGGGGGCAGTATTTT
CDR3 protein: CAIGPRDRGQYF

J gene: TRBJ2-7
clone size: few
V gene: TRBV12-3/TRBV12-4
D gene: -
CDR3 DNA: TGTGCCAGCAGTTTTTTAGCCGGGAGACGGGGCGAGCAGTACTTC
CDR3 protein: CASSFLAGRRGEQYF

J gene: TRBJ1-1
clone size: few
V gene: TRBV20-1
D gene: TRBD1
CDR3 DNA: TGCAGTGCTGGCCGGGACAGGGGCACTGAAGCTTTCTTT
CDR3 protein: CSAGRDRGTEAFF

J gene: TRBJ1-4
clone size: -
V gene: TRBV5-1
D gene: -
CDR3 DNA: TGCGCCAGCAGTCGCGACCCGGCAACTAATGAAAAACTGTTTTTT
CDR3 protein: CASSRDPATNEKLFF

J gene: TRBJ2-3
clone size: -
V gene: TRBV9
D gene: -
CDR3 DNA: TGTGCCAGCAGCGGGACAGTCTACACAGATACGCAGTATTTT
CDR3 protein: CASSGTVYTDTQYF

J gene: TRBJ2-7
clone size: -
V gene: TRBV12-3/TRBV12-4
D gene: -
CDR3 DNA: TGTGCCAGCACCATACATGGGACCTCCGCCTACGAGCAGTACTTC
CDR3 protein: CASTIHGTSAYEQYF